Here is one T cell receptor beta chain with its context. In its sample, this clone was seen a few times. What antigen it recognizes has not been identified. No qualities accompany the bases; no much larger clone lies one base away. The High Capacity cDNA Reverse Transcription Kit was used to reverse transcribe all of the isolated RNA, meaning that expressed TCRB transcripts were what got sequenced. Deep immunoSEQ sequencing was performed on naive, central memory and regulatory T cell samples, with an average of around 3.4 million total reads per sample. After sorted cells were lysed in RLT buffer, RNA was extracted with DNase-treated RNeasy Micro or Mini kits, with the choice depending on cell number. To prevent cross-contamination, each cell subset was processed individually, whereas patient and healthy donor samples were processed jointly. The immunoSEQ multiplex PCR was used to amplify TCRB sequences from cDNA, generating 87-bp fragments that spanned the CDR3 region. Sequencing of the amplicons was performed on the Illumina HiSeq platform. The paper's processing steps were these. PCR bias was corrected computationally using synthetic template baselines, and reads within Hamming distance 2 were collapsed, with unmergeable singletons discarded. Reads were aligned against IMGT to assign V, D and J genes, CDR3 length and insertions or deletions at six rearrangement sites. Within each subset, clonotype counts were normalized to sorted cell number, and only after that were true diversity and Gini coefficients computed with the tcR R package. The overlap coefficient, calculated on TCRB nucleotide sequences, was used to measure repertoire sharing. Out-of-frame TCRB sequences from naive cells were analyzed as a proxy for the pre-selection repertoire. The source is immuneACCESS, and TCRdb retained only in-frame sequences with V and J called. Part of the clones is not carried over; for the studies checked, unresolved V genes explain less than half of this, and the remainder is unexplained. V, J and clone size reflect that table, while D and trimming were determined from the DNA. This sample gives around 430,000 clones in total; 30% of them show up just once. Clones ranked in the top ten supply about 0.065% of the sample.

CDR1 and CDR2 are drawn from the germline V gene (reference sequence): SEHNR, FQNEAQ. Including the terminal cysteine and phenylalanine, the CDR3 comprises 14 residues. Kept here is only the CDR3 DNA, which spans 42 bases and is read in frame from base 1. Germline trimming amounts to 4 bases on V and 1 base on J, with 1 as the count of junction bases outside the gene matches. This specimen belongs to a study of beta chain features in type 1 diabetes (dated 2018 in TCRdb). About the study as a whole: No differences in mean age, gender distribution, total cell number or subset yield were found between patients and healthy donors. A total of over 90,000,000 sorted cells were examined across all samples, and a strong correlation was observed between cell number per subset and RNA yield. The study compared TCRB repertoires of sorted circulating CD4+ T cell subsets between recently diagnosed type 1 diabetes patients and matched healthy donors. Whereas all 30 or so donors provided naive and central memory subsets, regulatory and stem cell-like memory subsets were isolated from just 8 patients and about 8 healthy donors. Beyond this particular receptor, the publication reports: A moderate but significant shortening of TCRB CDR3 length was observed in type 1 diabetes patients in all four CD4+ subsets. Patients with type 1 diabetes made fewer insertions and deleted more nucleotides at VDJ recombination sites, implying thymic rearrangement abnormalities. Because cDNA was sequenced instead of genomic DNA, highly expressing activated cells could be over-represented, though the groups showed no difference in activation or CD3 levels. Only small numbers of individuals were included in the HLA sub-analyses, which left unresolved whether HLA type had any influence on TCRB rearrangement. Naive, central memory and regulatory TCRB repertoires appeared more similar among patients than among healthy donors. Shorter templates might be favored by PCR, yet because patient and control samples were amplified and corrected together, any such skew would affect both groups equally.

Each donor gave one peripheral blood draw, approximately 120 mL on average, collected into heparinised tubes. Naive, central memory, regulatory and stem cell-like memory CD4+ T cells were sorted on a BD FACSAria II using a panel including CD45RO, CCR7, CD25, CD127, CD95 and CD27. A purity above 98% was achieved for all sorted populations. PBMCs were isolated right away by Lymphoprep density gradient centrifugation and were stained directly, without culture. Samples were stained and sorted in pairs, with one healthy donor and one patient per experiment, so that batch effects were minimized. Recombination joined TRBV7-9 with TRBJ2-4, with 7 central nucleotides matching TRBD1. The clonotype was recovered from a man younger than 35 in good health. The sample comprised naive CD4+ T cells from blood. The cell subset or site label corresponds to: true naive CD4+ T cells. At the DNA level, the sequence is TGTGCCAGCAGCTCACAGGGGGCCAAAAACATTCAGTACTTC. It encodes CASSSQGAKNIQYF.